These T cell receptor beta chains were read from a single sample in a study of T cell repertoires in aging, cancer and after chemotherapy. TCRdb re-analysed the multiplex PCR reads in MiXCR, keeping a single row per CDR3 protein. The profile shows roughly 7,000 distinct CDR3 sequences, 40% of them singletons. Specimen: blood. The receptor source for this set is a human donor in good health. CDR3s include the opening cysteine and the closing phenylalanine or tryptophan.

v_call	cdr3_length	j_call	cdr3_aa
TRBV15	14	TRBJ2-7	CATSRGLAVGEQYF
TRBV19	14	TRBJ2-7	CASSIEDTTYEQYF
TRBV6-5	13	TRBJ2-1	CASGASGGGEQFF
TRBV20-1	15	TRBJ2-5	CSARDLGGVSETQYF
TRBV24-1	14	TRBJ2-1	CATSDGTGFHEQFF
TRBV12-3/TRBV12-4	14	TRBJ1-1	CASSLVLGDTEAFF
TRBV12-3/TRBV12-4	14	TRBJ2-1	CASSLAGGPGEQFF
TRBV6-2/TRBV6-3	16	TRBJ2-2	CASRTGTAANTGELFF
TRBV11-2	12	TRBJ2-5	CASSMGGETQYF
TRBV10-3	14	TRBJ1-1	CAITTGQGYTEAFF
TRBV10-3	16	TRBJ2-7	CAISEARREGSYEQYF
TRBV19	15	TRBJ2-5	CASSMAGGGMETQYF
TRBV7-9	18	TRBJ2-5	CASSLGRTGGGSQETQYF
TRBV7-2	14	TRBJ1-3	CASSLGTGGNTIYF
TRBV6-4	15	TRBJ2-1	CASSDSAGGSNEQFF
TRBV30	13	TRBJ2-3	CAWSLAGSDTQYF
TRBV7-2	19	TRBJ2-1	CASSLEPPPGQGKYNEQFF
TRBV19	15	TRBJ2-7	CASSRSEGSSYEQYF
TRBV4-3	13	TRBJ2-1	CASSPGDTREQFF
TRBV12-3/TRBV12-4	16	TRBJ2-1	CASSRTGLAGAHEQFF
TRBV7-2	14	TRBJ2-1	CASSLGTRGDEQFF
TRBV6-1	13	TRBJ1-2	CAISESSTWGYTF
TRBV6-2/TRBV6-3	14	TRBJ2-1	CASSYLGSYNEQFF
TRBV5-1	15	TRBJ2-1	CASSLVDRGTYEQFF
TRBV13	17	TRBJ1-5	CASSSRGTRGARQPQHF
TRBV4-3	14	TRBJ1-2	CASSQGQQAYGYTF
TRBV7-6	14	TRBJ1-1	CASSPAIWDTEAFF
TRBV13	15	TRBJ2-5	CASSQGLTGGETQYF
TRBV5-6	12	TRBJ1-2	CASSFGGWGYTF
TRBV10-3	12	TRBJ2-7	CATGHGSYEQYF
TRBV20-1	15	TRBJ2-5	CSARLGGGPQETQYF
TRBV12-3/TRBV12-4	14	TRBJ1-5	CASSFPGGRQPQHF
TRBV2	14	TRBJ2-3	CASSGQGIADTQYF
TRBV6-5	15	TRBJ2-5	CASSATSGGQETQYF
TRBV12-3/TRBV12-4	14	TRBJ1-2	CASSQAEVNYGYTF
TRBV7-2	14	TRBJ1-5	CASSLGQGGQPQHF
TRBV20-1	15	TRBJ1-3	CSAVEPIASGNTIYF
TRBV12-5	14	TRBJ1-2	CASGLVGRRNGYTF
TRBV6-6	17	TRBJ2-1	CASSYETSGFSVNEQFF
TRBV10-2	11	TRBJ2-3	CASGGSDTQYF
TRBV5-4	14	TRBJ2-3	CASSFWGATDTQYF